These 18 T cell receptor beta chains originate from one sample sequenced in a study of OX40 agonist ivuxolimab in advanced cancers. Library method: the immunoSEQ multiplex PCR assay. Imported from immuneACCESS, the table was reduced by TCRdb to in-frame sequences with V and J called. These copies leave out some clones; in studies compared against another copy, an unresolved V gene accounts for under half, and the cause of the remainder is not known. Here the sample has 15,000 to 20,000 clones; 90% to 95% occur a single time. The ten largest clonotypes hold roughly 7.6% of the sample. The source material was CD4+ or CD8+ T cells sorted from blood, sampled in a trial of the OX40 agonist ivuxolimab. The receptors here all came from an adult with an advanced solid tumor such as melanoma, head and neck, liver or kidney cancer.

The J gene is TRBJ2-5, the V gene TRBV27, with D unclear. Gene TRBJ2-7 matches the end of the DNA better, so the J call may be wrong. The CDR3 is 13 residues long. Germline CDR1 is MNHEY and CDR2 is SMNVEV (reference sequence). The CDR3 bases are TGTGCCAGCCGCGGTAGGGCCTCCTACGAGCAGTACTTC. It translates to CASRGRASYEQYF.

The chain recombines TRBV7-9 with TRBJ1-4; 7 bases line up with TRBD1. V dropped 5 bases and J dropped 3; count of bases not matched to a gene: 6. The V gene's germline CDR1 is SEHNR and CDR2 FQNEAQ (reference sequence). The CDR3 totals 15 residues. The CDR3 loop is CASSPPGTANEKLFF. The CDR3 bases are TGTGCCAGCAGCCCCCCCGGGACAGCTAATGAAAAACTGTTTTTT. The full variable domain, completed using reference TRBV7-9 and TRBJ1-4, is DTGVSQNPRHKITKRGQNVTFRCDPISEHNRLYWYRQTLGQGPEFLTYFQNEAQLEKSRLLSDRFSAERPKGSFSTLEIQRTEQGDSAMYLCASSPPGTANEKLFFGSGTQLSVL.

The genes are TRBV28 and TRBJ2-3; D ambiguous. V lost 7 bases, J lost 2 bases, and 10 bases lay in between. CDR1 MDHEN and CDR2 SYDVKM come from the germline V gene. The length of the CDR3 is 13 residues. DNA of the CDR3: TGTGCCAGCACCCGTCCGGCCACAGATACGCAGTATTTT. The encoded protein is CASTRPATDTQYF.

The V call is TRBV27, the J call TRBJ2-1, with 11 bases fitting TRBD1. This CDR3 is built from 15 residues. Germline CDR1 and CDR2: MNHEY and SMNVEV (reference sequence). V shed 5 bases, J shed 7 bases, and the junction held 7 bases outside the gene matches. The CDR3 nucleotides are TGTGCCAGCAGTCAAGGGACAGGGGGGGGTAATGAGCAGTTCTTC. Residues: CASSQGTGGGNEQFF.

This sequence joins TRBV11-3 and TRBJ2-1; D is unresolved. The V gene lost 2 bases and the J gene lost 8 bases, with 4 bases spanning the gap. The CDR3 is 11 amino acids. Germline V gene lookup returns CDR1 SGHNT and CDR2 YENEEA. CDR3 sequence: CASSLRDEQFF. CDR3 bases: TGTGCCAGCAGCTTACGAGATGAGCAGTTCTTC.

This clone appeared a single time. The chain carries TRBV6-6 and TRBJ1-2; D gene uncertain. The V end was cut by 5 bases, the J end by 2 bases, with 12 bases between. This CDR3 contains 14 residues. Per the germline V gene, CDR1 is MNHNY and CDR2 is SVGAGI (reference sequence). In nucleotides, the CDR3 is TGTGCCAGCAGTCCCAAGGACGAAAACTATGGCTACACCTTC. Protein sequence: CASSPKDENYGYTF.

This chain uses TRBV14 with TRBJ2-1; 7 nucleotides line up with TRBD2. CDR1 SGHDN and CDR2 FVKESK come from the germline V gene. J gave up 0 bases and V 3 bases, and 5 bases lay outside the gene matches. The CDR3 spans 16 residues. For the CDR3, the DNA is TGTGCCAGCAGCCACCTACTAGCGCACTCCTACAATGAGCAGTTCTTC. Translating it yields CASSHLLAHSYNEQFF.

J is TRBJ1-1 and V is TRBV27; D gene unclear. CDR1 is MNHEY, CDR2 SMNVEV, per germline (reference sequence). V shed 2 bases and J shed 1 base, with 8 bases lying between them. The CDR3 is made up of 14 amino acids. CDR3 nucleotides: TGTGCCAGCAGTTTAAGTGGGCGGAACACTGAAGCTTTCTTT. Its translation is CASSLSGRNTEAFF.

V gene TRBV2 combines with J gene TRBJ2-7, with D maybe TRBD1 (6 bases). CDR3 length: 14 residues. V was clipped by 7 bases and J by 3 bases, with 16 bases between them. Germline V gene sequence: CDR1 SNHLY, CDR2 FYNNEI. DNA for the CDR3: TGTGCCAGCAATCGGACCCCACAGGGCTACGAGCAGTACTTC. This gives the protein CASNRTPQGYEQYF.

This chain uses TRBV7-9 with TRBJ2-5, with D hard to call. Germline assignment: CDR1 SEHNR and CDR2 FQNEAQ (reference sequence). This CDR3 has 15 residues. Trimming removed 1 base from V and 0 bases from J, with 9 bases in between. The CDR3 reads CASSLVGSNQETQYF. CDR3 in DNA: TGTGCCAGCAGCTTAGTTGGCAGTAACCAAGAGACCCAGTACTTC.

V usage is TRBV5-1 and J usage is TRBJ2-7; 10 nucleotides match TRBD1. Germline CDR1 and CDR2: SGHRS and YFSETQ. V shed 4 bases and J 4 bases; nucleotides not matched to a gene: 5. The CDR3 totals 14 residues. CDR3 loop: CASSDRDRGYEQYF. The CDR3 nucleotides read TGCGCCAGCAGCGACCGGGACAGGGGTTACGAGCAGTACTTC.

This chain joins TRBV9 and TRBJ2-1, with a tentative D call TRBD2 (5 bases). The CDR3 length is 12 residues. V lost 3 bases, J lost 10 bases, and 11 bases lay in between. CDR1 and CDR2 (germline): SGDLS, YYNGEE. The CDR3 here is CASSAVRGEQFF. The CDR3 coding sequence is TGTGCCAGCAGCGCGGTCCGGGGAGAGCAGTTCTTC.

V usage is TRBV6-1 and J usage is TRBJ1-2; D remains ambiguous. Germline CDR1 reads MNHNS; CDR2 reads SASEGT. The CDR3 is 9 residues long. Deletions cut 6 bases from V and 6 bases from J, with 2 bases between. CDR3 sequence: CASRNGYTF. The CDR3 DNA reads TGTGCCAGCAGGAATGGCTACACCTTC.

V is TRBV18 and J is TRBJ1-2, with a possible D match to TRBD1 (5 bases). Deletions cut 4 bases from V and 0 bases from J, with 18 bases between. Germline values: CDR1 KGHSH, CDR2 LQKENI. The CDR3 consists of 17 residues. CDR3 protein: CASSRAATADPNYGYTF. The CDR3 nucleotides read TGTGCCAGCTCACGGGCGGCGACAGCAGATCCTAACTATGGCTACACCTTC.

This chain connects TRBV6-5 to TRBJ2-1; the match to TRBD1 covers 7 bases. Germline assignment: CDR1 MNHEY and CDR2 SVGAGI. Trimming took 6 bases from V and 7 from J; bases not matched to a gene: 0. CDR3 size: 11 residues. The chain's CDR3 is CASRQGNEQFF. In DNA, the CDR3 is TGTGCCAGCAGACAGGGGAATGAGCAGTTCTTC.

The V call is TRBV27, the J call TRBJ2-1, with no clear D. The germline V gene encodes CDR1 MNHEY and CDR2 SMNVEV (reference sequence). V lost 4 bases to trimming and J lost 7 bases, with 5 bases between them. This CDR3 region has 11 residues. CDR3 sequence: CASSSKNEQFF. The DNA of the CDR3 is TGTGCCAGCAGTTCGAAGAATGAGCAGTTCTTC.

Of note for this clone: One end of the junction varies from germline; a read error may be responsible. The rearrangement uses TRBV7-6 and TRBJ2-3; 8 bases are a match to TRBD2. CDR3 length equals 15 residues. Germline values: CDR1 SGHVS, CDR2 FNYEAQ. The CDR3 DNA reads TGTGCCGGCAGCCGCCGGGCGGGAGGCCCAGATACGCAGTATTTT. The encoded protein is CAGSRRAGGPDTQYF.

The DNA for the CDR3 is TGTGCCAGCAGGCCAGGGGCCGGGGAGCTGTTTTTT. It encodes CASRPGAGELFF. The V and J genes are TRBV6-6 and TRBJ2-2; D is perhaps TRBD1 (6 bases). V dropped 6 bases and J dropped 6 bases, with 8 bases sitting between them. This CDR3 spans 12 amino acids. The germline V gene has CDR1 MNHNY and CDR2 SVGAGI (reference sequence).